The entry below describes one T cell receptor (beta chain). The sample belongs to a study of T-cell memory formation after mild COVID-19. TCRdb fed the 5' RACE reads into MiXCR, producing one record per CDR3 protein. The sample shows about 100,000 distinct CDR3 sequences, 15% to 20% of them seen only once. The sample consisted of PBMCs or a T cell subset sorted from them (not recorded which). This receptor was identified in a man between 18 and 29 years old who had mild COVID-19 (a few samples of this study predate the infection). Cell type and time point are not known.

The CDR3 DNA sequence: TGTGCCAGCACCTCCACTGGAAACACCATATATTTT. Encoded protein: CASTSTGNTIYF. The gene calls are TRBV7-9 and TRBJ1-3, with D uncertain. The germline CDR1 and CDR2 sequences are SEHNR and FQNEAQ (reference sequence). This CDR3 is built from 12 residues. The V end lost 7 bases, the J end lost 2 bases, and 6 bases lay between the germline ends.